These T cell receptor beta chains were read from a single sample in a study of cytomegalovirus exposure and HLA in healthy donors. Sequenced by immunoSEQ multiplex PCR; TCRdb stores in-frame clones only, minus some. Altogether 150,000 to 200,000 clones are present, around four fifths being singletons, with the ten largest covering roughly 1.3%. The sample taken for sequencing was PBMCs. All receptors derive from a woman aged 45-60 years in good health and CMV-seronegative. The CDR3 runs from the conserved cysteine through the conserved F or W. A D gene is named only where the DNA matches it firmly. Rows may omit the clone size; those that give it use once, few, many or a size class.

abundance,d_gene,v_gene,j_gene,CDR3nt,CDR3aa
NA,TRBD1,TRBV27,TRBJ2-1,TGTGCCAGCAGTTTCGGGACAGGGGGTTATGAGCAGTTCTTC,CASSFGTGGYEQFF
NA,TRBD1,TRBV5-8,TRBJ1-2,TGTGCCAGCAGCCGGGGACAGGGGCACTATGGCTACACCTTC,CASSRGQGHYGYTF
NA,TRBD1,TRBV18,TRBJ1-2,TGTGCCAGCTCACCAGGACAGGGGATGTTCTATGGCTACACCTTC,CASSPGQGMFYGYTF
NA,NA,TRBV2,TRBJ2-1,TGTGCCAGCAGTCCGGGACACCCCGGGAATGAGCAGTTCTTC,CASSPGHPGNEQFF
NA,NA,TRBV5-1,TRBJ2-5,TGCGCCAGCAGCTTGCAGGGGAGAATTCAAGAGACCCAGTACTTC,CASSLQGRIQETQYF
NA,NA,TRBV5-4,TRBJ2-3,TGTGCCAGCAGTTGGGACACCCTCACAGATACGCAGTATTTT,CASSWDTLTDTQYF
few,TRBD1,TRBV5-1,TRBJ2-2,TGCGCCAGTTTCCGGGACAGCGCGAACACCGGGGAGCTGTTTTTT,CASFRDSANTGELFF
NA,NA,TRBV28,TRBJ2-7,TGTGCCAGCAGCGAACAGGGAAGAGGCTACGAGCAGTACTTC,CASSEQGRGYEQYF
NA,NA,TRBV6-6,TRBJ1-5,TGTGCCAGCAGATCCGCAGGGCCCCAGCATTTT,CASRSAGPQHF
NA,TRBD1,TRBV5-8,TRBJ2-3,TGTGCCAGCAGCTTGGGAGTCCCCCGGACAGGGACCACAGATACGCAGTATTTT,CASSLGVPRTGTTDTQYF
NA,NA,TRBV9,TRBJ2-7,TGTGCCAGCAGCGAGGACACCTACGAGCAGTACTTC,CASSEDTYEQYF
NA,TRBD1,TRBV7-6,TRBJ1-3,TGTGCCAGCAGCTTAGAAGGGACAGGGATTATCAGAAACACCATATATTTT,CASSLEGTGIIRNTIYF
NA,NA,TRBV28,TRBJ2-5,TGTGCCAGCACCACTTTGGTTTTAAGTTCAGGGGAACAGGCGACCCAGTACTTC,CASTTLVLSSGEQATQYF
NA,TRBD1,TRBV7-3,TRBJ2-7,TGTGCCAGCAGCTCCTCAGGGGGTAGCTCCTACGAGCAGTACTTC,CASSSSGGSSYEQYF
NA,NA,TRBV6-1,TRBJ2-6,TGTGCCAGCAACCAACAAAGCTCTGGGGCCAACGTCCTGACTTTC,CASNQQSSGANVLTF
few,NA,TRBV30,TRBJ2-7,TGTGCCTGGAGTTTGCTAGCTCGCGACGAGCAGTACTTC,CAWSLLARDEQYF
NA,NA,TRBV7-9,TRBJ1-1,TGTGCCAGCAGCTACACAGGGATGAACACTGAAGCTTTCTTT,CASSYTGMNTEAFF
NA,NA,TRBV7-8,TRBJ2-7,TGTGCCAGCAGCTTAGCGAACCGTGGTAACTACGAGGAGTACTTC,CASSLANRGNYEEYF
NA,TRBD1,TRBV5-1,TRBJ2-6,TGCGCCAGCAGCTTGCCATCGACAGGGACTGGGGCCAACGTCCTGACTTTC,CASSLPSTGTGANVLTF
NA,NA,TRBV19,TRBJ1-3,TGTGCCAGTAGACCGACAGGCTCTGGAAACACCATATATTTT,CASRPTGSGNTIYF
NA,NA,TRBV28,TRBJ1-1,TGTGCCAGCAGTTCCCACAGACAGATGAACACTGAAGCTTTCTTT,CASSSHRQMNTEAFF
NA,TRBD2,TRBV7-9,TRBJ2-5,TGTGCCAGCAGATCTAAGGAGCGGGACGGACCCCAAGAGACCCAGTACTTC,CASRSKERDGPQETQYF
NA,NA,TRBV6-6,TRBJ1-1,TGTGCCAGCAACCACATCCGGGACACTGAAGCTTTCTTT,CASNHIRDTEAFF
NA,NA,TRBV30,TRBJ1-3,TGTGCCTGGAGGGCCCCCAGAAACACCATATATTTT,CAWRAPRNTIYF
NA,TRBD2,TRBV7-6,TRBJ2-7,TGTGCCAGCAGCTTAGCGTCGGGAGGGAACCCCGAGCAGTACTTC,CASSLASGGNPEQYF
NA,NA,TRBV5-1,TRBJ2-1,TGCGCCAGCAGCTTGGGGACAGACGGTTACAATGAGCAGTTCTTC,CASSLGTDGYNEQFF
NA,NA,TRBV7-2,TRBJ2-3,TGTGCCAGCAGCCCGGACGGAGGGACGCAGTATTTT,CASSPDGGTQYF
NA,NA,TRBV7-9,TRBJ2-1,TGTGCCAGCAGCCGGGACACCGAGCAGTTCTTC,CASSRDTEQFF
few,NA,TRBV4-3,TRBJ2-7,TGCGCCAGCAGCCAAGGCCCGACTGGGAGCTCCTACGAGCAGTACTTC,CASSQGPTGSSYEQYF
NA,TRBD2,TRBV7-7,TRBJ2-1,TGTGCTAGCAGCCCCAGTCTAGCGGGTATCTACAATGAGCAGTTCTTC,CASSPSLAGIYNEQFF
NA,TRBD1,TRBV27,TRBJ2-1,TGTGCCAGCAGACAGGGGGTGTACAATGAGCAGTTCTTC,CASRQGVYNEQFF
NA,NA,TRBV7-3,TRBJ2-1,TGTGCCAGCAGCCTTGGGCTAATCCAGTACAATGAGCAGTTCTTC,CASSLGLIQYNEQFF
NA,TRBD1,TRBV27,TRBJ1-2,TGTGCCAGCAGTCGACAGGGGGCAGGCTATGGCTACACCTTC,CASSRQGAGYGYTF
NA,NA,TRBV28,TRBJ1-5,TGTGCCAGCAGTGCCGATTGGGCAGGGGCTACGGGCAATCAGCCCCAGCATTTT,CASSADWAGATGNQPQHF
NA,TRBD2,TRBV14,TRBJ2-3,TGTGCCAGCAGCCAAGCCCTAGGGGGGACTAGCGGGAGTGCGCAGTATTTT,CASSQALGGTSGSAQYF
NA,NA,TRBV27,TRBJ2-3,TGTGCCAGCAGTTGGGGCAGGGGCGCAGATACGCAGTATTTT,CASSWGRGADTQYF
NA,TRBD1,TRBV7-9,TRBJ1-2,TGTGCCAGCAGCCTAGGACAGGGGGCGGTCTATGGCTACACCTTC,CASSLGQGAVYGYTF
NA,NA,TRBV11-2,TRBJ1-4,TGTGCCAGCAGCTTAGAGGGCAGATCTAATGAAAAACTGTTTTTT,CASSLEGRSNEKLFF
few,NA,TRBV7-8,TRBJ1-1,TGTGCCAGCAGCTCGGGAGACGAGAACACTGAAGCTTTCTTT,CASSSGDENTEAFF
NA,NA,TRBV7-2,TRBJ1-3,TGTGCCAGCGCCGGGGATCCTGGAAACACCATATATTTT,CASAGDPGNTIYF
NA,NA,TRBV9,TRBJ1-1,TGTGCCAGCAGCGTAGGAGGGTCCGATGAAGCTTTCTTT,CASSVGGSDEAFF
NA,NA,TRBV19,TRBJ1-5,TGTGCCAGTAGTATTCTCACACCTTATAGCAATCAGCCCCAGCATTTT,CASSILTPYSNQPQHF
NA,TRBD1,TRBV30,TRBJ1-2,TGTGCCTGGAGTGCGAAACAGGGGCTTAACTATGGCTACACCTTC,CAWSAKQGLNYGYTF
once,NA,TRBV5-6,TRBJ2-5,TGTGCCAGCAGCTTGGGAGGGGGAGAGACCCAGTACTTC,CASSLGGGETQYF
NA,NA,TRBV28,TRBJ2-1,TGTGCCAGCAGTTTCGAGGGCTTCGAGCAGTTCTTC,CASSFEGFEQFF
NA,NA,TRBV19,TRBJ1-5,TGTGCCAGTCAAGAGCGAGGCAATCAGCCCCAGCATTTT,CASQERGNQPQHF
NA,NA,TRBV13,TRBJ2-3,TGTGCCAGCATTCTGGGAGGCACAGATACGCAGTATTTT,CASILGGTDTQYF
NA,TRBD2,TRBV10-1,TRBJ2-5,TGCGCCAGCAGTGAGAGGACAGCGGGGGGGCTCCGAGAGACCCAGTACTTC,CASSERTAGGLRETQYF
NA,NA,TRBV19,TRBJ1-3,TGTGCCAGTAGTAAGACCCAAATCGGGAACACCATATATTTT,CASSKTQIGNTIYF
NA,TRBD1,TRBV9,TRBJ1-4,TGTGCCAGCAGCGTAGGGACAGGGATGGAAAGACTGTTTTTT,CASSVGTGMERLFF
NA,NA,TRBV11-2,TRBJ2-2,TGTGCCAGCAGCTTAGGGACTGCGAACACCGGGGAGCTGTTTTTT,CASSLGTANTGELFF
NA,NA,TRBV5-6,TRBJ2-1,TGTGCCAGCAGTTACAGAATTATCGCCAATCTATACAATGAGCAGTTCTTC,CASSYRIIANLYNEQFF
NA,NA,TRBV28,TRBJ1-6,TGTGCCAGCAGTTTATGGGACACCAATTCACCCCTCCACTTT,CASSLWDTNSPLHF
NA,NA,TRBV2,TRBJ1-1,TGTGCCAGCAGTGAATGGAGGACAGCGAACACTGAAGCTTTCTTT,CASSEWRTANTEAFF
NA,TRBD1,TRBV10-2,TRBJ1-4,TGCGCCAGCAGTGGACAGGGGAAGAAGGAGGAAAAACTGTTTTTT,CASSGQGKKEEKLFF
NA,TRBD2,TRBV7-2,TRBJ2-7,TGTGCCAGCAGCTCCGGGACTAGCTTGCTCGAGCAGTACTTC,CASSSGTSLLEQYF
NA,TRBD1,TRBV28,TRBJ2-7,TGTGCCAGCAGGAAGGGACAGAGCTCCTACGAGCAGTACTTC,CASRKGQSSYEQYF
NA,NA,TRBV7-2,TRBJ1-2,TGTGCCAGCAGCTTCCTCCCCTCAGGGAATGGCTACACCTTC,CASSFLPSGNGYTF